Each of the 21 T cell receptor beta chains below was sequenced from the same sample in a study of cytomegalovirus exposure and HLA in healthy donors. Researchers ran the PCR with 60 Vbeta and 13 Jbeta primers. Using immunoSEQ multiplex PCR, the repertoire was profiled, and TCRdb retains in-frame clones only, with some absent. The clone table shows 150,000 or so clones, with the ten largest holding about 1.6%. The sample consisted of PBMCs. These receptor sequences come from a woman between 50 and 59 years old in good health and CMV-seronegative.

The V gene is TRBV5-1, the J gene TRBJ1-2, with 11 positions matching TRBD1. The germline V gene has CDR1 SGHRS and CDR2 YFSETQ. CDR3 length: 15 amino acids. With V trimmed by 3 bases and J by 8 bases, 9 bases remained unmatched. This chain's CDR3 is CASSSSGQGAPGYTF. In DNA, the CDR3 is TGCGCCAGCAGCTCCTCCGGACAGGGGGCGCCGGGCTACACCTTC.

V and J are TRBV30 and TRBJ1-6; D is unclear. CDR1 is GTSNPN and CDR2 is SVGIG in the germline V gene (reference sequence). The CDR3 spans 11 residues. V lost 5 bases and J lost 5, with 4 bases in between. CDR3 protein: CAWDNNSPLHF. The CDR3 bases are TGTGCCTGGGACAATAATTCACCCCTCCACTTT.

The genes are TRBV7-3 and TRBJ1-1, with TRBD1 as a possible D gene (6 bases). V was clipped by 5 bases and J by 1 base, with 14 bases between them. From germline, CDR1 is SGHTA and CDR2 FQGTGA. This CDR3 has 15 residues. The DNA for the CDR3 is TGTGCCAGCAGCACCGCAGGGGATCGGAACACTGAAGCTTTCTTT. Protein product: CASSTAGDRNTEAFF.

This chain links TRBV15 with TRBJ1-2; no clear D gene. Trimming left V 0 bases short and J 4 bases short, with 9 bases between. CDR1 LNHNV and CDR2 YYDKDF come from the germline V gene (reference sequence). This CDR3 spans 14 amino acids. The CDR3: CATSREFTGYGYTF. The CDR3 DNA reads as TGTGCCACCAGCAGAGAGTTCACGGGCTATGGCTACACCTTC.

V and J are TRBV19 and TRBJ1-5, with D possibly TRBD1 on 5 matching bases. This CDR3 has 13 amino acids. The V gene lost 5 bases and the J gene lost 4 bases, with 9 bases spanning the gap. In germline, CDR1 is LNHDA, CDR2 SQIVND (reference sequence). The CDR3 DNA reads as TGTGCCAGTAGTCGACAGCTTAATCAGCCCCAGCATTTT. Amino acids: CASSRQLNQPQHF.

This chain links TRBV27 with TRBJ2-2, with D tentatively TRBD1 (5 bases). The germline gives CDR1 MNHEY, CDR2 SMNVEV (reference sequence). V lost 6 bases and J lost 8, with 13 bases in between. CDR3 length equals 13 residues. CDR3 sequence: CASRLQGMGELFF. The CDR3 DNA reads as TGTGCCAGCAGACTCCAGGGTATGGGGGAGCTGTTTTTT.

CDR3 coding DNA: TGTGCCAGCAGGCTACAGGGTGTCGGTGAAAAACTGTTTTTT. This codes for CASRLQGVGEKLFF. The rearrangement joins TRBV6-5 to TRBJ1-4, with a possible D match to TRBD1 (6 bases). CDR3 length: 14 amino acids. CDR1 and CDR2 from the germline V gene are MNHEY and SVGAGI. Trimming shortened V by 6 bases and J by 7 bases, and 15 bases separated the two germline ends.

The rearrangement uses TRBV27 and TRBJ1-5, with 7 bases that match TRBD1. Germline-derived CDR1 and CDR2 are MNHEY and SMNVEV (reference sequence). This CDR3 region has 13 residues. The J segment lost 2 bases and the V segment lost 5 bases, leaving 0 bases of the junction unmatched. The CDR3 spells CASSDRGNQPQHF. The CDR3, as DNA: TGTGCCAGCAGTGACAGGGGCAATCAGCCCCAGCATTTT.

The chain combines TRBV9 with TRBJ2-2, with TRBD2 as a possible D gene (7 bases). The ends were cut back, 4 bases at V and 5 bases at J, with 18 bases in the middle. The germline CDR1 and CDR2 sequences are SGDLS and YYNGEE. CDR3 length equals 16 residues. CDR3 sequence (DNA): TGTGCCAGCAGCTTCCGGGGGGCCCCTGGGACCGGGGAGCTGTTTTTT. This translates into CASSFRGAPGTGELFF.

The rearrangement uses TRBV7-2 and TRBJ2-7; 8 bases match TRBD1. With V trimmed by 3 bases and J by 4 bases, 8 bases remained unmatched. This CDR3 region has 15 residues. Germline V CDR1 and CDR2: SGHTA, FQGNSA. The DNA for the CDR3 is TGTGCCAGCAGCTTGTTCCAGGGGGCAACTTACGAGCAGTACTTC. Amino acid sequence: CASSLFQGATYEQYF. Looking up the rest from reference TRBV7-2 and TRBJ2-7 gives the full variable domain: GAGVSQSPSNKVTEKGKDVELRCDPISGHTALYWYRQSLGQGLEFLIYFQGNSAPDKSGLPSDRFSAERTGGSVSTLTIQRTQQEDSAVYLCASSLFQGATYEQYFGPGTRLTVT.

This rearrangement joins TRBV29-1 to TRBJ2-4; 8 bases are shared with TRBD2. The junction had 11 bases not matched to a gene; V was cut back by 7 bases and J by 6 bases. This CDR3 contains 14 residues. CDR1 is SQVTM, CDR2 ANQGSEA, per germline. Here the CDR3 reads CSAELTSALNIQYF. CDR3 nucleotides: TGCAGCGCTGAGTTGACTAGCGCATTAAACATTCAGTACTTC.

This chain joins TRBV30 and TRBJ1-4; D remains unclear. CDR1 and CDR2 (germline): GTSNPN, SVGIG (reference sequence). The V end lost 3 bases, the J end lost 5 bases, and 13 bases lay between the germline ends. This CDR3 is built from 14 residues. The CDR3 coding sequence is TGTGCCTGGAGGACCCGGGCGGGAAATGAAAAACTGTTTTTT. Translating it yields CAWRTRAGNEKLFF.

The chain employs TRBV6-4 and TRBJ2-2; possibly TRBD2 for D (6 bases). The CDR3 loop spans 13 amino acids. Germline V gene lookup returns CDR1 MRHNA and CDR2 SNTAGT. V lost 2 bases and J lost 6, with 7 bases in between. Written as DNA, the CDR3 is TGTGCCAGCAGTGACGGGGAGGCCGGGGAGCTGTTTTTT. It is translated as CASSDGEAGELFF.

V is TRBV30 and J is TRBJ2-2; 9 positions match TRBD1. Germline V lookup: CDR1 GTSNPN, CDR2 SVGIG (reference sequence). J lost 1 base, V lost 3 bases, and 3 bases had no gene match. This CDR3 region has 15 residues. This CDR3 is CAWSTGGENTGELFF. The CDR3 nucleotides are TGTGCCTGGAGCACAGGGGGCGAGAACACCGGGGAGCTGTTTTTT.

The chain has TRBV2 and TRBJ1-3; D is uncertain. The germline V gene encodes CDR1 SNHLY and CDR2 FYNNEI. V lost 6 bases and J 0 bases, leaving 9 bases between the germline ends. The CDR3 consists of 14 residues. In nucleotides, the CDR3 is TGTGCCAGCAGACCCGGGGTCTCTGGAAACACCATATATTTT. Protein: CASRPGVSGNTIYF.

CDR3 bases: TGCACCAGCAGCCAAGTACCGCCTTCTGGCCCTAGACTAGCTGGAGAGACCCAGTACTTC. This gives the protein CTSSQVPPSGPRLAGETQYF. The rearrangement links TRBV1 to TRBJ2-5; no DNA check was done on the table's D call, TRBD2. TRBV1 corresponds to a pseudogene. The CDR3 consists of 20 residues.

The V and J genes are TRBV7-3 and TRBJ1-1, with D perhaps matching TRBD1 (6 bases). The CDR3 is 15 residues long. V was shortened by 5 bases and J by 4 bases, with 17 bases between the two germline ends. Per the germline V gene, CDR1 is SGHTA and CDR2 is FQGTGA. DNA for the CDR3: TGTGCCAGCAGCCCCGCAGGGCCCAGGGGCACTGAAGCTTTCTTT. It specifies CASSPAGPRGTEAFF. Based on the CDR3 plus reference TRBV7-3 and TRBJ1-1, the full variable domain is GAGVSQTPSNKVTEKGKYVELRCDPISGHTALYWYRQSLGQGPEFLIYFQGTGAADDSGLPNDRFFAVRPEGSVSTLKIQRTERGDSAVYLCASSPAGPRGTEAFFGQGTRLTVV.

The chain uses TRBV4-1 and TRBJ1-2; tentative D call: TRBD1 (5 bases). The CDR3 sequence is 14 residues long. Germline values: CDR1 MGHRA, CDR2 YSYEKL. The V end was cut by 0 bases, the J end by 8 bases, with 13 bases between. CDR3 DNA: TGCGCCAGCAGCCAAGATCAAACAGGTTGGGGCTACACCTTC. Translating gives CASSQDQTGWGYTF.

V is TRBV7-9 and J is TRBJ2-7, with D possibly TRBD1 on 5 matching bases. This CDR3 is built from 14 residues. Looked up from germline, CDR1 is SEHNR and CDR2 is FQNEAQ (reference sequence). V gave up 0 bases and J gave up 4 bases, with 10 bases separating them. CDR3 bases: TGTGCCAGCAGCTTAGCGGGGCTCGGGTACGAGCAGTACTTC. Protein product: CASSLAGLGYEQYF.

CDR3: CASSPRLAGRETVSYNEQFF. CDR3 nucleotide sequence: TGTGCCAGCAGCCCACGACTAGCGGGCCGTGAAACCGTATCCTACAATGAGCAGTTCTTC. The chain links TRBV7-8 to TRBJ2-1; TRBD2 matches at 10 bases. The CDR3 has 20 amino acids. CDR1 is SGHVS and CDR2 is FQNEAQ in the germline V gene. Trimming cost V 5 bases and J 1 base; bases outside gene matches: 17.

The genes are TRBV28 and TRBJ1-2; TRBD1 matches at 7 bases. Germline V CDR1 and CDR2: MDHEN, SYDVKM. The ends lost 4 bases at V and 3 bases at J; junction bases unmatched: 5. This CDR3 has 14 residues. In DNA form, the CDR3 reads TGTGCCAGCAGTTCTATCGGGACAGACTATGGCTACACCTTC. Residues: CASSSIGTDYGYTF.